The subject of this entry is one T cell receptor beta chain. TCRdb's table, derived via immunoSEQ multiplex PCR, lists solely in-frame clones and lacks some. This sample has about 98,000 clones, with over 60% found just once. The sample originates from a study of control samples from healthy donors and cancer patients. The CDR3 runs 16 residues. CDR1 is MNHNS, CDR2 SASEGT, per germline. V trimming: 4 bases; J trimming: 4 bases; junction bases outside the gene matches: 10. V gene TRBV6-1 combines with J gene TRBJ1-2, with TRBD1 identical over 9 bases. What was sequenced was blood. This sequence originates from a woman in her 30s in good health. The CDR3 coding sequence is TGTGCCAGCAGTGCAACCGGGACAGGGACTCGCTATGGCTACACCTTC. Protein product: CASSATGTGTRYGYTF.